The 30 T cell receptor beta chains reported below all come from one sample, sequenced in a study of TIL therapy for anti-PD-1-resistant metastatic lung cancer. Time point: pre-treatment sample, taken before nivolumab and TIL therapy. The libraries were made with immunoSEQ v3. The repertoire was sequenced with immunoSEQ multiplex PCR; TCRdb's copy has only in-frame clones and lacks some. Of roughly 11,000 clones listed, roughly 80% are singletons. The sequenced sample was blood, obtained at baseline. The receptors stem from a person between 25 and 79 years old with non-small cell lung cancer.

This clone has only a few counts. This chain joins TRBV27 and TRBJ2-7, with 11 nucleotides matching TRBD2. Germline lookup yields CDR1 MNHEY and CDR2 SMNVEV (reference sequence). Losses at the gene ends were 3 bases for V and 4 bases for J; bases not matched to a gene: 5. The CDR3 loop spans 15 amino acids. For the CDR3, the DNA is TGTGCCAGCAGTTTGGGGGGGACTAGCGGTTACGAGCAGTACTTC. Translation: CASSLGGTSGYEQYF.

The rearrangement joins TRBV19 to TRBJ2-5, with TRBD2 matching over 7 bases. CDR3 length: 15 residues. The V and J ends lost 5 bases and 2 bases, in that order; junction bases with no gene match: 8. CDR1 is LNHDA and CDR2 is SQIVND in the germline V gene (reference sequence). The CDR3 DNA reads TGTGCCAGTAGTCTATCGACTAGCAGGCAAGAGACCCAGTACTTC. Its translation: CASSLSTSRQETQYF.

This clone showed up just once. J is TRBJ2-1 and V is TRBV19; 7 bases fit TRBD2. Trimming took 2 bases from V and 10 from J; bases not matched to a gene: 11. Germline assignment: CDR1 LNHDA and CDR2 SQIVND (reference sequence). The length of the CDR3 is 15 residues. CDR3 in DNA: TGTGCCAGTAGTATAACGCGGGAGAGGGACGGGGAGCAGTTCTTC. Protein sequence: CASSITRERDGEQFF.

The chain links TRBV7-9 to TRBJ2-1; 7 nucleotides agree with TRBD2. This CDR3 spans 15 amino acids. J lost 8 bases, V lost 7 bases, and 14 bases had no gene match. The germline V gene encodes CDR1 SEHNR and CDR2 FQNEAQ (reference sequence). CDR3 residues: CASTATQAGVHEQFF. CDR3 DNA sequence: TGTGCCAGCACCGCCACCCAGGCGGGAGTGCATGAGCAGTTCTTC. The full variable domain, completed using reference TRBV7-9 and TRBJ2-1, is DTGVSQNPRHKITKRGQNVTFRCDPISEHNRLYWYRQTLGQGPEFLTYFQNEAQLEKSRLLSDRFSAERPKGSFSTLEIQRTEQGDSAMYLCASTATQAGVHEQFFGPGTRLTVL.

The sample holds a few counts of this clone. The CDR3, as DNA: TGCGCCAGCAGCCAAATATTCCCTCAGGGGACGGGTAATTCACCCCTCCACTTT. It codes for CASSQIFPQGTGNSPLHF. The J gene is TRBJ1-6, the V gene TRBV4-1, with D possibly TRBD1 on 6 matching bases. V lost 2 bases to trimming and J lost 6 bases, with 20 bases between them. The germline CDR1 and CDR2 sequences are MGHRA and YSYEKL. This CDR3 contains 18 residues.

The rearrangement joins TRBV14 to TRBJ2-1, with D perhaps TRBD2 (5 bases). The CDR3 contains 12 residues. Trimming removed 4 bases from V and 6 bases from J, with 7 bases in between. Per the germline V gene, CDR1 is SGHDN and CDR2 is FVKESK. CDR3 coding DNA: TGTGCCAGCAGCCTACTAGTCAATGAGCAGTTCTTC. Translating gives CASSLLVNEQFF.

The rearrangement uses TRBV19 and TRBJ2-6; D not certain. Germline V lookup: CDR1 LNHDA, CDR2 SQIVND (reference sequence). The ends were cut back, 6 bases at V and 4 bases at J, with 10 bases in the middle. This CDR3 has 14 amino acids. The CDR3 coding sequence is TGTGCCAGTAGCCCCCGGGTGGGGGCCAACGTCCTGACTTTC. Translated: CASSPRVGANVLTF.

The genes are TRBV7-8 and TRBJ2-2; 14 bases line up with TRBD2. The length of the CDR3 is 16 residues. Germline CDR1 and CDR2: SGHVS and FQNEAQ. Germline trimming cut 5 bases from V and 7 bases from J; bases unmatched to any gene: 6. CDR3 coding DNA: TGTGCCAGCAGCCCCGGGACTAGCGGGAGTGACGGGGAGCTGTTTTTT. Its translation is CASSPGTSGSDGELFF. The full variable domain, its missing parts supplied by reference TRBV7-8 and TRBJ2-2, is GAGVSQSPRYKVAKRGQDVALRCDPISGHVSLFWYQQALGQGPEFLTYFQNEAQLDKSGLPSDRFFAERPEGSVSTLKIQRTQQEDSAVYLCASSPGTSGSDGELFFGEGSRLTVL.

The chain uses TRBV5-1 and TRBJ1-1; D remains unclear. Per germline, CDR1 SGHRS and CDR2 YFSETQ. The germline V and J ends were trimmed by 3 bases and 7 bases, with 7 bases remaining between them. This CDR3 is 11 amino acids long. The CDR3 DNA is TGCGCCAGCAGCTCTGATTATGAAGCTTTCTTT. It is translated as CASSSDYEAFF. The full variable domain, its missing parts supplied by reference TRBV5-1 and TRBJ1-1, is KAGVTQTPRYLIKTRGQQVTLSCSPISGHRSVSWYQQTPGQGLQFLFEYFSETQRNKGNFPGRFSGRQFSNSRSEMNVSTLELGDSALYLCASSSDYEAFFGQGTRLTVV.

The chain links TRBV6-6 to TRBJ2-1, with D unclear. V lost 8 bases and J lost 1, with 12 bases in between. Germline V gene lookup returns CDR1 MNHNY and CDR2 SVGAGI (reference sequence). The CDR3 has 14 amino acids. CDR3 residues: CASHTAISYNEQFF. For the CDR3, the DNA is TGTGCCAGCCATACGGCAATTTCCTACAATGAGCAGTTCTTC.

J is TRBJ2-7 and V is TRBV9; D not certain. This CDR3 contains 14 residues. Trimming took 0 bases from V and 1 from J, leaving 8 bases between them. Germline V lookup: CDR1 SGDLS, CDR2 YYNGEE. The CDR3 DNA reads TGTGCCAGCAGCGTAGGGGCTGATTCCTACGAGCAGTACTTC. The encoded protein is CASSVGADSYEQYF.

The genes are TRBV5-1 and TRBJ1-1; D gene ambiguous. Germline loops: CDR1 SGHRS, CDR2 YFSETQ. V was shortened by 3 bases and J by 1 base, with 10 bases between the two germline ends. The CDR3 extends over 14 amino acids. CDR3 sequence: CASSSRTENTEAFF. CDR3 nucleotide sequence: TGCGCCAGCAGCTCCAGGACGGAGAACACTGAAGCTTTCTTT.

This chain links TRBV15 with TRBJ2-5; 11 nucleotides align to TRBD1. J gave up 4 bases and V 0 bases, and 4 bases lay outside the gene matches. Germline loops: CDR1 LNHNV, CDR2 YYDKDF (reference sequence). The CDR3 is 16 residues long. The CDR3 nucleotides are TGTGCCACCAGCAGAGATGGGACAGGGGGATCAGAGACCCAGTACTTC. Encoded protein: CATSRDGTGGSETQYF.

The chain links TRBV18 to TRBJ1-1, with a tentative D call TRBD1 (6 bases). Trimming took 6 bases from V and 3 from J, leaving 14 bases between them. The CDR3 is 14 amino acids. Germline-derived CDR1 and CDR2 are KGHSH and LQKENI. The CDR3 loop is CASSGGAVDTEAFF. The CDR3 DNA reads TGTGCCAGCTCCGGGGGGGCGGTCGACACTGAAGCTTTCTTT. Using reference TRBV18 and TRBJ1-1 for the parts outside the CDR3, the full variable domain is NAGVMQNPRHLVRRRGQEARLRCSPMKGHSHVYWYRQLPEEGLKFMVYLQKENIIDESGMPKERFSAEFPKEGPSILRIQQVVRGDSAAYFCASSGGAVDTEAFFGQGTRLTVV.

This chain connects TRBV10-1 to TRBJ2-1, with 11 nucleotides matching TRBD2. V dropped 2 bases and J dropped 0; count of bases not matched to a gene: 6. This CDR3 has 18 amino acids. Germline V gene lookup returns CDR1 WNHNN and CDR2 SYGVQD (reference sequence). The CDR3 loop is CASSESLAGGGSYNEQFF. The CDR3 DNA is TGCGCCAGCAGTGAGAGCCTAGCGGGAGGTGGCTCCTACAATGAGCAGTTCTTC.

V usage is TRBV4-2 and J usage is TRBJ2-3; the D is unclear. The CDR3 has 15 amino acids. Trimming took off 1 base at V and 1 base at J, with 9 bases between the two ends. In germline, CDR1 is LGHNA, CDR2 YNFKEQ. The CDR3 sequence is CASSQGQSGTDTQYF. As DNA, the CDR3 is TGTGCCAGCAGCCAAGGCCAAAGCGGCACAGATACGCAGTATTTT.

The CDR3, as DNA: TGTGCCAGCAGCCCGCAACGGGGTCTAGCGGGAGTGGGAGATACGCAGTATTTT. As protein: CASSPQRGLAGVGDTQYF. The chain joins TRBV9 to TRBJ2-3, with 10 bases matching TRBD2. V was pared by 4 bases and J by 5 bases, with 16 bases of the junction left unmatched. Germline CDR1 reads SGDLS; CDR2 reads YYNGEE. The CDR3 has 18 amino acids.

The chain uses TRBV12-5 and TRBJ1-1; no firm D call. CDR3 length equals 12 residues. CDR1 and CDR2 (germline): LGHNT, FRNRAP. Trimming pared 0 bases from V and 8 bases from J, leaving 7 bases between. The DNA for the CDR3 is TGTGCTAGTGGTTTGGTACTAACGGAAGCTTTCTTT. Its protein is CASGLVLTEAFF.

The V gene is TRBV7-2, the J gene TRBJ1-2; D not certain. This CDR3 spans 13 amino acids. V was shortened by 2 bases and J by 5 bases, with 9 bases between the two germline ends. Germline V gene data show CDR1 as SGHTA and CDR2 as FQGNSA. The CDR3 region has the DNA TGTGCCAGCAGCTTAATGTTACAATATGGCTACACCTTC. Residues: CASSLMLQYGYTF.

This sequence joins TRBV2 and TRBJ2-2, with 9 bases lining up with TRBD2. There are 15 residues in the CDR3. The J segment lost 6 bases and the V segment lost 9 bases, leaving 11 bases of the junction unmatched. Germline-derived CDR1 and CDR2 are SNHLY and FYNNEI. CDR3 residues: CASQGSSGSSGELFF. In DNA, the CDR3 is TGTGCCAGTCAGGGGAGTAGCGGGAGTTCCGGGGAGCTGTTTTTT.

The rearrangement uses TRBV11-2 and TRBJ2-1; D perhaps matches TRBD1 (6 bases). V shed 5 bases and J shed 3 bases, with 11 bases lying between them. This CDR3 spans 14 amino acids. From germline, CDR1 is SGHAT and CDR2 FQNNGV. The DNA of the CDR3 is TGTGCCAGCAGCCCGACGGACAGCTACAATGAGCAGTTCTTC. Protein: CASSPTDSYNEQFF.

This sequence joins TRBV6-5 and TRBJ2-7, with 9 bases identical to TRBD1. The CDR3 covers 15 residues. CDR1 is MNHEY and CDR2 is SVGAGI in the germline V gene. With V trimmed by 6 bases and J by 2 bases, 8 bases remained unmatched. The CDR3 DNA sequence: TGTGCCAGCAGGAGTGCGGACAGGGGAACCTACGAGCAGTACTTC. Its protein is CASRSADRGTYEQYF.

V usage is TRBV19 and J usage is TRBJ2-7, with 7 bases fitting TRBD1. The length of the CDR3 is 14 residues. Germline V CDR1 and CDR2: LNHDA, SQIVND (reference sequence). Trimming cost V 6 bases and J 0 bases; bases outside gene matches: 5. The CDR3 reads CASSNGQDSYEQYF. DNA for the CDR3: TGTGCCAGTAGCAACGGACAGGACTCCTACGAGCAGTACTTC.

In DNA, the CDR3 is TGTGCCAGCAGGGAAGTCGGGAGCTCCTACGAGCAGTACTTC. Protein sequence: CASREVGSSYEQYF. The chain uses TRBV21-1 and TRBJ2-7; the table assigns TRBD2, which was not confirmed against the DNA. TRBV21-1 constitutes a pseudogene. The length of the CDR3 is 14 residues.

The CDR3: CASSVDGNTIYF. CDR3 DNA: TGTGCCAGCAGCGTAGATGGAAACACCATATATTTT. The chain joins TRBV9 to TRBJ1-3; unclear D gene. Germline V gene sequence: CDR1 SGDLS, CDR2 YYNGEE. V gave up 0 bases and J gave up 3 bases, with 1 base separating them. This CDR3 is built from 12 residues.

This chain joins TRBV7-9 and TRBJ2-5, with 7 bases that match TRBD1. The CDR3 runs to 14 residues. After removal of 5 bases from V and 5 bases from J, the junction contained 8 bases not matched to a gene. CDR1 is SEHNR and CDR2 is FQNEAQ in the germline V gene (reference sequence). The CDR3 DNA is TGTGCCAGCAGCCTCCCTCCACAGGGGGAGACCCAGTACTTC. This gives the protein CASSLPPQGETQYF.

This clone is classed as medium-sized. This sequence joins TRBV4-2 and TRBJ2-3, with 8 bases lining up with TRBD1. CDR3 length equals 17 residues. The germline V gene encodes CDR1 LGHNA and CDR2 YNFKEQ. After removal of 0 bases from V and 1 base from J, the junction contained 6 bases not matched to a gene. In nucleotides, the CDR3 is TGTGCCAGCAGCCAAGATCCAACAGGGGGAGGCACAGATACGCAGTATTTT. Translating it yields CASSQDPTGGGTDTQYF.

This chain joins TRBV4-1 and TRBJ2-5; D is uncertain. Gene TRBJ2-7 matches the end of the DNA better, so the J call may be wrong. This CDR3 has 14 amino acids. The V gene's germline CDR1 is MGHRA and CDR2 YSYEKL. CDR3 amino acids: CASSQAHGSYEQYF. CDR3 in DNA: TGCGCCAGCAGCCAAGCTCACGGTTCGTACGAGCAGTACTTC.

CDR3 residues: CASSPGYLATGETQYF. The CDR3 DNA sequence: TGTGCCAGCAGTCCAGGTTATTTAGCAACAGGGGAGACCCAGTACTTC. V is TRBV27 and J is TRBJ2-5; TRBD1 is a possible D gene (6 bases). Looked up from germline, CDR1 is MNHEY and CDR2 is SMNVEV (reference sequence). V was cut by 5 bases and J by 5 bases, with 21 bases left in between. This CDR3 has 16 residues.

The chain joins TRBV4-3 to TRBJ2-7; D is unresolved. V was clipped by 0 bases and J by 6 bases, with 15 bases between them. CDR1 is LGHNA, CDR2 YSLEER, per germline. This CDR3 region has 15 residues. The CDR3 loop is CASSQEVPASVEQYF. CDR3 coding DNA: TGCGCCAGCAGCCAAGAAGTCCCCGCAAGCGTCGAGCAGTACTTC.